Listed here is a single TCR beta chain. What it binds is not known. The data were obtained in a study of CD8 T cells in Susac syndrome. The study's findings and limits: The relatively small number of individuals in the TCR sequencing and HLA analysis was acknowledged by the study.

RNA totalling roughly 0.5 to 1 ug underwent reverse transcription with random hexamers. Across 54 Vbeta and 13 Jbeta, immunoSEQ multiplex PCR amplified TCR beta CDR3. A single record per CDR3 protein comes from TCRdb applying MiXCR to the immunoSEQ multiplex PCR reads. Among more than 150,000 distinct CDR3 sequences listed, 90% to 95% were seen once. The ends were cut back, 5 bases at V and 4 bases at J, with 14 bases in the middle. This CDR3 has 14 amino acids. TCR beta sequencing was performed on blood CD8+ and CD4+ T cells. TEMRA cells were FACS-enriched, unlike CD8+ and CD4+ T cells, which were negatively isolated.

The sequencing sample was made of CD4+ T cells from PBMCs. This receptor was taken from a human donor in good health. The V call is TRBV12-3 or TRBV12-4, the J call TRBJ1-2, with a weak D call TRBD1 (5 bases). The CDR3 sequence is CASSPGDGAYGYTF. Written as DNA, the CDR3 is TGTGCCAGCAGTCCCGGCGACGGGGCCTATGGCTACACCTTC.